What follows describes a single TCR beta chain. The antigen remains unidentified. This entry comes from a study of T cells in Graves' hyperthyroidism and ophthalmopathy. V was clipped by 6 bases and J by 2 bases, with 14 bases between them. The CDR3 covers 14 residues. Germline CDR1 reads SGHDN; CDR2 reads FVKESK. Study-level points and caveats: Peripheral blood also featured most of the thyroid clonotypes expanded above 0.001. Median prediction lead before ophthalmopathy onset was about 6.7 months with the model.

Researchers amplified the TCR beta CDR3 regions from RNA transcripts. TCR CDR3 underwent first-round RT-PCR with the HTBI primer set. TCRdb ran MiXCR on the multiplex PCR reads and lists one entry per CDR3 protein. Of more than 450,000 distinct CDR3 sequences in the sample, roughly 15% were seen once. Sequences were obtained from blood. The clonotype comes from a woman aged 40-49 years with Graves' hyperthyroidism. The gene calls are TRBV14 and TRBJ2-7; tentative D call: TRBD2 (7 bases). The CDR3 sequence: CASRLRGGPYEQYF. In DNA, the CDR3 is TGTGCCAGCAGACTTAGGGGGGGACCCTACGAGCAGTACTTC.